A single sample gave rise to the 28 T cell receptor beta chains below, sequenced in a study of blood T cell repertoires in COVID-19. The repertoire was sequenced with immunoSEQ multiplex PCR; TCRdb's copy has only in-frame clones and lacks some. The data contain roughly 300,000 clones, approximately 87% of them singletons. The sample consisted of peripheral blood. These receptors all stem from a woman aged 45-65 years who had recovered from COVID-19.

This clone was seen only once. The chain uses TRBV29-1 and TRBJ1-4; unclear D gene. The CDR3 runs 13 residues. CDR1 is SQVTM and CDR2 is ANQGSEA in the germline V gene. V lost 6 bases and J 7 bases, leaving 15 bases between the germline ends. The CDR3 DNA is TGCAGCGTCGTCGAGCTAGTCGGTGAAAAACTGTTTTTT. Residues: CSVVELVGEKLFF.

The sample holds one count of this clone. The chain carries TRBV10-3 and TRBJ2-7, with TRBD1 matching 8 bases. Germline-derived CDR1 and CDR2 are ENHRY and SYGVKD. The CDR3 contains 13 residues. The J segment lost 7 bases and the V segment lost 4 bases, leaving 6 bases of the junction unmatched. The chain's CDR3 is CAISGTGGREQYF. The CDR3 nucleotides read TGTGCCATCAGTGGAACAGGGGGTCGGGAGCAGTACTTC.

This clone turned up a few times. The gene calls are TRBV7-2 and TRBJ2-3; D remains ambiguous. The germline CDR1 and CDR2 sequences are SGHTA and FQGNSA. Trimming pared 1 base from V and 0 bases from J, leaving 5 bases between. This CDR3 contains 14 residues. The CDR3 sequence is CASSLDSSTDTQYF. Here the CDR3 DNA reads TGTGCCAGCAGCTTAGATTCTAGCACAGATACGCAGTATTTT.

This clone was observed a single time. The CDR3 DNA is TGTGCCACCAGCAGAGATCCAGGGAACACTGAAGCTTTCTTT. Its translation is CATSRDPGNTEAFF. The chain links TRBV15 to TRBJ1-1; D call uncertain. This CDR3 region has 14 residues. Deletions cut 0 bases from V and 1 base from J, with 6 bases between. Germline V lookup: CDR1 LNHNV, CDR2 YYDKDF (reference sequence).

This clone was found once. V gene TRBV5-4 combines with J gene TRBJ2-7; the match to TRBD1 covers 12 bases. J was trimmed by 0 bases and V by 4 bases; bases with no gene match: 8. The germline V gene has CDR1 SGHNT and CDR2 YYREEE (reference sequence). The CDR3 spans 17 residues. CDR3 amino acids: CASSPGQGARGSYEQYF. CDR3 DNA: TGTGCCAGCAGCCCGGGACAGGGGGCAAGAGGCTCCTACGAGCAGTACTTC.

V usage is TRBV29-1 and J usage is TRBJ2-3, with a possible D match to TRBD2 (5 bases). The V end lost 4 bases, the J end lost 1 base, and 9 bases lay between the germline ends. This CDR3 has 13 amino acids. Germline V gene sequence: CDR1 SQVTM, CDR2 ANQGSEA. This CDR3 is CSVAEAGTDTQYF. The CDR3 region has the DNA TGCAGCGTTGCGGAAGCGGGCACAGATACGCAGTATTTT.

V and J are TRBV11-2 and TRBJ2-7; 9 bases match TRBD1. This CDR3 region has 14 residues. Germline trimming cut 10 bases from V and 1 base from J; bases unmatched to any gene: 8. The germline gives CDR1 SGHAT, CDR2 FQNNGV. Written as DNA, the CDR3 is TGTGCCACCACCGACAGGGGGGTTTCCTACGAGCAGTACTTC. It specifies CATTDRGVSYEQYF.

The chain joins TRBV10-3 to TRBJ2-1; no clear D. CDR3 size: 14 residues. Trimming cost V 1 base and J 6 bases, with 10 bases left between them. Germline loops: CDR1 ENHRY, CDR2 SYGVKD. The CDR3 DNA sequence: TGTGCCATCAGTGAGTTCGTAGCCGGCAATGAGCAGTTCTTC. As protein: CAISEFVAGNEQFF.

The chain couples TRBV9 to TRBJ2-1; no firm D call. V shed 0 bases and J shed 3 bases, with 10 bases lying between them. This CDR3 spans 15 amino acids. In germline, CDR1 is SGDLS, CDR2 YYNGEE. The DNA of the CDR3 is TGTGCCAGCAGCGTAGATCCAGGCTACTACAATGAGCAGTTCTTC. As protein: CASSVDPGYYNEQFF.

This chain links TRBV6-6 with TRBJ2-1, with D tentatively TRBD2 (5 bases). Germline CDR1 and CDR2: MNHNY and SVGAGI (reference sequence). The ends were cut back, 8 bases at V and 6 bases at J, with 14 bases in the middle. The CDR3 has 13 amino acids. The CDR3 region has the DNA TGTGCCAGCTACTCTCGGGATTTCAATGAGCAGTTCTTC. Translation gives CASYSRDFNEQFF.

This clone was counted only a few times. The CDR3 region has the DNA TGTGCCAGCACGGTGTACTACGAGCAGTACTTC. Translated: CASTVYYEQYF. This chain joins TRBV6-5 and TRBJ2-7; D not resolved. Germline CDR1 MNHEY, CDR2 SVGAGI. Trimming removed 7 bases from V and 3 bases from J, with 7 bases in between. The CDR3 has 11 amino acids.

The chain combines TRBV20-1 with TRBJ2-3; 9 positions agree with TRBD2. The CDR3 consists of 17 residues. Germline V CDR1 and CDR2: DFQATT, SNEGSKA (reference sequence). V shed 3 bases, J shed 1 base, and the junction held 11 bases outside the gene matches. The CDR3 sequence is CSASGSGGPTGTDTQYF. CDR3 coding DNA: TGCAGTGCTAGTGGCAGCGGGGGGCCCACAGGCACAGATACGCAGTATTTT.

This chain links TRBV6-2 or TRBV6-3 with TRBJ1-5; maybe TRBD1 (5 bases). V was trimmed by 6 bases and J by 4 bases, leaving 19 bases between them. Germline values: CDR1 MNHEY, CDR2 SVGEGT. The CDR3 totals 16 residues. CDR3 in amino acids: CASSLDEGVGNQPQHF. The DNA for the CDR3 is TGTGCCAGCAGCCTGGACGAAGGGGTTGGGAATCAGCCCCAGCATTTT.

The chain recombines TRBV10-3 with TRBJ1-2; TRBD1 agrees at 7 bases. This CDR3 is built from 13 residues. From germline, CDR1 is ENHRY and CDR2 SYGVKD. With 2 bases clipped from V and 8 bases from J, the junction kept 5 bases outside the gene matches. This chain's CDR3 is CAISEAAGGGYTF. DNA of the CDR3: TGTGCCATCAGTGAGGCGGCAGGGGGAGGCTACACCTTC.

This clone was observed a single time. This rearrangement joins TRBV24-1 to TRBJ2-5; TRBD1 might be the D (6 bases). The V gene's germline CDR1 is KGHDR and CDR2 SFDVKD. Trimming removed 4 bases from V and 5 bases from J, with 16 bases in between. The CDR3 runs 15 residues. The CDR3 protein is CATSEGQHSYETQYF. Here the CDR3 DNA reads TGTGCCACCAGTGAAGGACAGCATAGTTATGAGACCCAGTACTTC.

About this clone itself: Other DNA sequences within the sample encode an identical CDR3. The chain employs TRBV28 and TRBJ1-5, with D possibly matching TRBD1 (6 bases). V was pared by 4 bases and J by 7 bases, with 8 bases between. The CDR3 is made up of 12 amino acids. CDR1 is MDHEN and CDR2 is SYDVKM in the germline V gene. The DNA for the CDR3 is TGTGCCAGCAGTTCTGGGGGCCAGCCCCAGCATTTT. It encodes CASSSGGQPQHF.

The rearrangement joins TRBV11-2 to TRBJ1-1; D is perhaps TRBD1 (6 bases). The V gene lost 4 bases and the J gene lost 6 bases, with 12 bases spanning the gap. Germline values: CDR1 SGHAT, CDR2 FQNNGV. The CDR3 extends over 13 amino acids. The CDR3 sequence is CASSSHRVPEAFF. Written as DNA, the CDR3 is TGTGCCAGCAGCTCCCACAGGGTACCTGAAGCTTTCTTT.

The chain joins TRBV10-3 to TRBJ2-7, with D unresolved. Germline CDR1 is ENHRY and CDR2 is SYGVKD. The CDR3 contains 13 residues. Between the trimmed V and J ends, which lost 2 bases and 7 bases, there was a span of 12 bases. DNA for the CDR3: TGTGCCATCAGTGAGGTATCCGGGTCGGAGCAGTACTTC. Translating it yields CAISEVSGSEQYF.

The V gene is TRBV4-1, the J gene TRBJ2-1; 9 nucleotides align to TRBD2. After removal of 1 base from V and 5 bases from J, the junction contained 12 bases not matched to a gene. The CDR3 runs 18 residues. Germline CDR1 is MGHRA and CDR2 is YSYEKL. CDR3 sequence (DNA): TGCGCCAGCAGCCAAGTCGCCCTAGCGGGGTTGGTGAACAATGAGCAGTTCTTC. It codes for CASSQVALAGLVNNEQFF.

The V call is TRBV5-5, the J call TRBJ1-2; 9 nucleotides agree with TRBD1. The V gene's germline CDR1 is SGHKS and CDR2 YYEKEE (reference sequence). This CDR3 region has 14 residues. Trimming took 3 bases from V and 14 from J; bases not matched to a gene: 14. The CDR3 region has the DNA TGTGCCAGCAGCTCAACCGGGACAGGGACTATGAGGACCTTC. Amino acid sequence: CASSSTGTGTMRTF.

This clone was recorded many times. The V gene is TRBV7-2, the J gene TRBJ2-5, with D possibly matching TRBD1 (6 bases). Germline V lookup: CDR1 SGHTA, CDR2 FQGNSA. The CDR3 loop spans 14 amino acids. V dropped 5 bases and J dropped 2 bases, with 12 bases sitting between them. CDR3 DNA sequence: TGTGCCAGCAGCCTTTGGACAGATCAAGAGACCCAGTACTTC. This translates into CASSLWTDQETQYF.

This clone is a singleton in its sample. The J gene is TRBJ2-1, the V gene TRBV4-3; a weak D match, TRBD1 (6 bases). The V gene's germline CDR1 is LGHNA and CDR2 YSLEER. The CDR3 is made up of 14 amino acids. V lost 6 bases, J lost 7 bases, and 16 bases lay in between. CDR3 bases: TGCGCCAGCAGTCTGGGGGCCCTAGGTAATGAGCAGTTCTTC. Amino acid sequence: CASSLGALGNEQFF.

V is TRBV12-5 and J is TRBJ2-7; 7 nucleotides match TRBD2. Germline CDR1 LGHNT, CDR2 FRNRAP. The V gene end was trimmed by 3 bases and the J gene end by 7 bases; junction bases not matched to a gene: 6. The CDR3 extends over 13 amino acids. The CDR3 DNA follows: TGTGCTAGTGGTTTCTCGGAGGGAGGGGAGCAGTACTTC. Translated, it gives CASGFSEGGEQYF.

The chain has TRBV10-2 and TRBJ2-7, with 7 bases matching TRBD2. From germline, CDR1 is WSHSY and CDR2 SAAADI. CDR3 length: 13 amino acids. The J segment lost 1 base and the V segment lost 8 bases, leaving 5 bases of the junction unmatched. Written as DNA, the CDR3 is TGCGCCAGCCGGCCGGGGGGATCCTACGAGCAGTACTTC. Translating it yields CASRPGGSYEQYF.

The chain uses TRBV30 and TRBJ2-7, with D possibly being TRBD1 (6 bases). The CDR3 sequence is 13 residues long. V was pared by 3 bases and J by 1 base, with 10 bases between. CDR1 GTSNPN and CDR2 SVGIG come from the germline V gene (reference sequence). CDR3 in DNA: TGTGCCTGGAGCGTAGGGGGATCCTACGAGCAGTACTTC. Encoded protein: CAWSVGGSYEQYF. Supplemented by reference TRBV30 and TRBJ2-7, the full variable domain reads SQTIHQWPATLVQPVGSPLSLECTVEGTSNPNLYWYRQAAGRGLQLLFYSVGIGQISSEVPQNLSASRPQDRQFILSSKKLLLSDSGFYLCAWSVGGSYEQYFGPGTRLTVT.

As DNA, the CDR3 is TGCGCCAGCAGCTTGGCCCCCGGAGGGGTAGGGGCAGAGAGTCAGTACTTC. It translates to CASSLAPGGVGAESQYF. This chain links TRBV5-1 with TRBJ2-4, with a weak D call TRBD2 (6 bases). Deletions cut 0 bases from V and 12 bases from J, with 25 bases between. CDR1 and CDR2 from the germline V gene are SGHRS and YFSETQ. The CDR3 runs to 17 residues.

The chain carries TRBV4-3 and TRBJ2-1; tentative D call: TRBD2 (6 bases). This CDR3 has 13 residues. Germline V gives CDR1 LGHNA, CDR2 YSLEER. Trimming shortened V by 0 bases and J by 9 bases, and 9 bases separated the two germline ends. Here the CDR3 reads CASSQDYGGEQFF. The CDR3 DNA sequence: TGCGCCAGCAGCCAAGATTACGGGGGTGAGCAGTTCTTC.

The chain uses TRBV5-1 and TRBJ2-7; 11 bases align to TRBD2. CDR1 is SGHRS, CDR2 YFSETQ, per germline. With 7 bases clipped from V and 4 bases from J, the junction kept 7 bases outside the gene matches. This CDR3 is built from 14 residues. The CDR3 loop is CASGQTSGAYEQYF. The CDR3 DNA is TGCGCCAGCGGCCAGACTAGCGGGGCTTACGAGCAGTACTTC.